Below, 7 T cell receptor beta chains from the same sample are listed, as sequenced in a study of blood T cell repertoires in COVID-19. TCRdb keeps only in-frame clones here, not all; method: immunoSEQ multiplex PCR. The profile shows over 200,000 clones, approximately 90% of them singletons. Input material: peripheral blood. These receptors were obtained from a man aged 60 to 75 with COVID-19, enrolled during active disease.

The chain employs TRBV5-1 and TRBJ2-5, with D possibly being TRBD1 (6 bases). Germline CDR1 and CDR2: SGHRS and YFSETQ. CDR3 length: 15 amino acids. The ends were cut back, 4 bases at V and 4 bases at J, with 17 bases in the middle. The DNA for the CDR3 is TGCGCCAGCAGCCGGGACACCCTGTGGGGAGAGACCCAGTACTTC. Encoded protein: CASSRDTLWGETQYF.

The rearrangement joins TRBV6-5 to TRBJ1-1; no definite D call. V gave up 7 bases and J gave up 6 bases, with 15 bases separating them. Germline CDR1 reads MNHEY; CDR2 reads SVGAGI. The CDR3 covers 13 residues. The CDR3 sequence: CASNLSGMAEAFF. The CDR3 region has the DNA TGTGCCAGCAACCTATCCGGGATGGCTGAAGCTTTCTTT.

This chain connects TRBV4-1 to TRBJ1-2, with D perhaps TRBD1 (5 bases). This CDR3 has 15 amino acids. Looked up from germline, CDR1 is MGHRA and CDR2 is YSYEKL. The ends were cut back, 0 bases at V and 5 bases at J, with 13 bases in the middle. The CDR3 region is CASSQEVSTAYGYTF. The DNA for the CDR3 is TGCGCCAGCAGCCAAGAAGTTTCGACAGCTTATGGCTACACCTTC.

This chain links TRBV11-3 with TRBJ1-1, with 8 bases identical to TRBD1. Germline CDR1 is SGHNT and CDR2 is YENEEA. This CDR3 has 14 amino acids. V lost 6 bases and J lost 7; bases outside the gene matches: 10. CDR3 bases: TGTGCCAGCAGTTCTCTCCCAGGGGGCGGTGAAGCTTTCTTT. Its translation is CASSSLPGGGEAFF.

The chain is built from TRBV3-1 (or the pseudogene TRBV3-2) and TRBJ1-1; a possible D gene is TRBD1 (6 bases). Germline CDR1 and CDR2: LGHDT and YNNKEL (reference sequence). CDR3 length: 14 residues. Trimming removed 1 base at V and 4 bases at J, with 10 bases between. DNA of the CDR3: TGTGCCAGCAGCCAAGTCGCAGGGGCCACTGAAGCTTTCTTT. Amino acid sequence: CASSQVAGATEAFF.

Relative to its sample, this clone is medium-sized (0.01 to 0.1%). The CDR3 is CASKGVADTQPQHF. CDR3 coding DNA: TGTGCCAGCAAAGGGGTGGCAGACACTCAGCCCCAGCATTTT. This chain joins TRBV27 and TRBJ1-5; maybe TRBD1 (5 bases). The germline V gene has CDR1 MNHEY and CDR2 SMNVEV (reference sequence). With 7 bases removed from V and 6 bases from J, the gap between germline ends came to 16 bases. The CDR3 is 14 amino acids.

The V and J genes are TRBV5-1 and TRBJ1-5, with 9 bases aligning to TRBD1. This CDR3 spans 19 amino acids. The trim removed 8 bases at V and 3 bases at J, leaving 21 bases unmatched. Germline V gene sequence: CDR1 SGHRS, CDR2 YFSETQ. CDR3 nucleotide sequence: TGCGCCAGACCCTCCCCCCCGGGACAGGGACTATGGAACAATCAGCCCCAGCATTTT. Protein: CARPSPPGQGLWNNQPQHF.